Presented here are 22 T cell receptor beta chains from one specimen sequenced in a study of shared clonotypes between healthy human individuals (dated by TCRdb to the early 2020s). Library construction relied on the immunoSEQ multiplex PCR assay. Entries here come from immuneACCESS through TCRdb and include only in-frame sequences with V and J called. Some clones fail to appear in such tables; in the studies checked, an unresolved V gene covers under half of the shortfall, and the cause of the remainder is unknown. Counted in this sample were over 1.4 million clones; about 96% of them appeared once. 1% to 1.5% of the sample lies in the top ten. The sequenced sample consisted of naive CD4+ T cells sorted from blood. The cell subset or site label, read with the paper, signifies: CD45RA+ positively selected. The receptors shown here come from a man aged 25 to 40 in good health.

V usage is TRBV18 and J usage is TRBJ2-7; D not certain. The germline V gene encodes CDR1 KGHSH and CDR2 LQKENI. V was trimmed by 2 bases and J by 3 bases, leaving 11 bases between them. The CDR3 totals 14 residues. CDR3 residues: CASSPKIPVYEQYF. The CDR3 bases are TGTGCCAGCTCACCAAAGATCCCCGTCTACGAGCAGTACTTC. The whole variable domain, remainder taken from reference TRBV18 and TRBJ2-7, is NAGVMQNPRHLVRRRGQEARLRCSPMKGHSHVYWYRQLPEEGLKFMVYLQKENIIDESGMPKERFSAEFPKEGPSILRIQQVVRGDSAAYFCASSPKIPVYEQYFGPGTRLTVT.

V usage is TRBV10-2 and J usage is TRBJ1-2; 8 bases agree with TRBD1. The CDR3 extends over 13 amino acids. The junction had 4 bases not matched to a gene; V was cut back by 5 bases and J by 5 bases. Germline V gene sequence: CDR1 WSHSY, CDR2 SAAADI. The CDR3 DNA reads TGCGCCAGCAGTCAGGGGGCGGAATATGGCTACACCTTC. It encodes CASSQGAEYGYTF.

V is TRBV19 and J is TRBJ2-7, with 8 bases identical to TRBD2. This CDR3 is built from 16 residues. The germline gives CDR1 LNHDA, CDR2 SQIVND (reference sequence). J was trimmed by 0 bases and V by 2 bases; bases with no gene match: 6. CDR3 sequence: CASSISLAGSSYEQYF. For the CDR3, the DNA is TGTGCCAGTAGTATATCCCTAGCGGGCAGCTCCTACGAGCAGTACTTC.

The genes are TRBV5-1 and TRBJ2-7; D gene ambiguous. The germline V gene encodes CDR1 SGHRS and CDR2 YFSETQ. This CDR3 comprises 14 residues. Trimming took off 0 bases at V and 2 bases at J, with 9 bases between the two ends. In DNA form, the CDR3 reads TGCGCCAGCAGCTTGGAGGGTCTGGCCTACGAGCAGTACTTC. This encodes CASSLEGLAYEQYF.

The V and J genes are TRBV30 and TRBJ1-1; D gene uncertain. This CDR3 spans 16 amino acids. The V gene's germline CDR1 is GTSNPN and CDR2 SVGIG (reference sequence). V lost 0 bases and J 0 bases, leaving 14 bases between the germline ends. CDR3 protein: CAWSVMAWRMNTEAFF. DNA for the CDR3: TGTGCCTGGAGTGTAATGGCCTGGCGGATGAACACTGAAGCTTTCTTT.

CDR3 bases: TGTGCCAGCAGCTTAGACCGGACAGGAGTTAACTATGGCTACACCTTC. This gives the protein CASSLDRTGVNYGYTF. The chain carries TRBV7-9 and TRBJ1-2, with 7 positions matching TRBD1. The V gene end was trimmed by 1 base and the J gene end by 1 base; junction bases not matched to a gene: 6. Germline CDR1 and CDR2: SEHNR and FQNEAQ (reference sequence). The CDR3 loop spans 16 amino acids.

The chain links TRBV5-1 to TRBJ2-6, with no clear D. Trimming shortened V by 0 bases and J by 0 bases, and 10 bases separated the two germline ends. This CDR3 contains 17 residues. Germline V lookup: CDR1 SGHRS, CDR2 YFSETQ. CDR3 residues: CASSLGVDSSGANVLTF. The CDR3 nucleotides read TGCGCCAGCAGCTTGGGAGTAGACTCCTCTGGGGCCAACGTCCTGACTTTC.

The chain combines TRBV11-2 with TRBJ2-7; 7 nucleotides agree with TRBD1. Germline CDR1 and CDR2: SGHAT and FQNNGV. V gave up 4 bases and J gave up 3 bases; unmatched junction bases: 12. This CDR3 contains 16 residues. CDR3 protein: CASSSNQRGPIYEQYF. The CDR3 region has the DNA TGTGCCAGCAGCTCAAACCAAAGGGGGCCAATCTACGAGCAGTACTTC.

The chain carries TRBV2 and TRBJ2-7; D unresolved. The CDR3 totals 14 residues. Germline V gives CDR1 SNHLY, CDR2 FYNNEI. V was clipped by 6 bases and J by 0 bases, with 12 bases between them. The CDR3 sequence: CASRTLPSSYEQYF. As DNA, the CDR3 is TGTGCCAGCAGAACACTACCCAGCTCCTACGAGCAGTACTTC.

This chain joins TRBV10-2 and TRBJ2-2, with TRBD2 identical over 9 bases. The V gene's germline CDR1 is WSHSY and CDR2 SAAADI. This CDR3 is built from 15 residues. The J segment lost 1 base and the V segment lost 4 bases, leaving 1 base of the junction unmatched. CDR3 sequence reads: CASSVSGRNTGELFF. Written as DNA, the CDR3 is TGCGCCAGCAGTGTTAGCGGGAGGAACACCGGGGAGCTGTTTTTT.

This chain links TRBV6-1 with TRBJ1-2; 9 bases align to TRBD1. Trimming removed 7 bases from V and 0 bases from J; junction bases left unmatched: 6. The CDR3 contains 15 residues. Per the germline V gene, CDR1 is MNHNS and CDR2 is SASEGT. CDR3 nucleotides: TGTGCCAGCATTACAGGGGGCTCTTCTAACTATGGCTACACCTTC. It translates to CASITGGSSNYGYTF.

The V and J genes are TRBV27 and TRBJ2-5, with D maybe TRBD2 (6 bases). CDR3 length: 16 residues. Germline V gene lookup returns CDR1 MNHEY and CDR2 SMNVEV (reference sequence). The ends were cut back, 1 base at V and 2 bases at J, with 14 bases in the middle. The CDR3 loop reads CASSLWGRPAQETQYF. The CDR3 region has the DNA TGTGCCAGCAGTTTATGGGGGAGGCCGGCGCAAGAGACCCAGTACTTC.

The chain employs TRBV5-6 and TRBJ2-1, with 11 bases that match TRBD2. CDR1 SGHDT and CDR2 YYEEEE come from the germline V gene. CDR3 length equals 15 residues. Trimming took 5 bases from V and 7 from J; bases not matched to a gene: 8. The CDR3 region is CASSGGSGRGNEQFF. The CDR3 DNA reads as TGTGCCAGCAGTGGAGGTAGCGGGAGGGGGAATGAGCAGTTCTTC.

The gene calls are TRBV29-1 and TRBJ2-3; 11 positions match TRBD2. Germline assignment: CDR1 SQVTM and CDR2 ANQGSEA. The J segment lost 1 base and the V segment lost 6 bases, leaving 6 bases of the junction unmatched. This CDR3 comprises 15 residues. The CDR3 sequence: CSVITSGSGTDTQYF. CDR3 DNA: TGCAGCGTAATAACTAGCGGGAGCGGCACAGATACGCAGTATTTT.

This clone was detected a few times. The identical CDR3 is also encoded by other nucleotide sequences in the sample. The CDR3 here is CASSLGGGTEAFF. CDR3 nucleotides: TGCGCCAGCAGCCTGGGAGGGGGCACTGAAGCTTTCTTT. The chain links TRBV5-1 to TRBJ1-1; D perhaps matches TRBD1 (6 bases). The germline V and J ends were trimmed by 4 bases and 4 bases, with 11 bases remaining between them. Looked up from germline, CDR1 is SGHRS and CDR2 is YFSETQ. The CDR3 runs to 13 residues.

The rearrangement joins TRBV7-9 to TRBJ2-1, with no clear D. Per the germline V gene, CDR1 is SEHNR and CDR2 is FQNEAQ (reference sequence). Trimming removed 5 bases at V and 9 bases at J, with 23 bases between. This CDR3 comprises 16 residues. The CDR3 DNA reads TGTGCCAGCAGCCCGAGAGATCTACCCCAAATGTTTGAGCAGTTCTTC. The encoded protein is CASSPRDLPQMFEQFF.

In DNA, the CDR3 is TGCGCCAGCAGTAAACCGGGACAGGTCTACGAGCAGTACTTC. It specifies CASSKPGQVYEQYF. The chain carries TRBV5-1 and TRBJ2-7; TRBD1 matches 8 bases. CDR3 length equals 14 residues. With V trimmed by 5 bases and J by 3 bases, 7 bases remained unmatched. CDR1 and CDR2 from the germline V gene are SGHRS and YFSETQ.

V and J are TRBV9 and TRBJ2-7; TRBD1 matches 9 bases. The CDR3 contains 14 residues. Unmatched junction bases numbered 3, after V lost 0 bases and J lost 5 bases. Germline V gives CDR1 SGDLS, CDR2 YYNGEE. CDR3 in amino acids: CASSVGGQGNEQYF. In nucleotides, the CDR3 is TGTGCCAGCAGCGTAGGGGGACAGGGCAACGAGCAGTACTTC.

V and J are TRBV6-1 and TRBJ2-2, with TRBD2 matching 7 bases. V trimming: 7 bases; J trimming: 4 bases; junction bases outside the gene matches: 3. The CDR3 consists of 13 residues. Looked up from germline, CDR1 is MNHNS and CDR2 is SASEGT. CDR3 protein: CASKGRVTGELFF. CDR3 bases: TGTGCCAGCAAAGGGAGGGTCACCGGGGAGCTGTTTTTT.

The rearrangement uses TRBV18 and TRBJ1-2; tentative D call: TRBD1 (6 bases). CDR1 KGHSH and CDR2 LQKENI come from the germline V gene. The V end lost 6 bases, the J end lost 8 bases, and 16 bases lay between the germline ends. The CDR3 spans 13 residues. The CDR3 DNA follows: TGTGCCAGCTCGACACAGGGATCCGACGGCTACACCTTC. This gives the protein CASSTQGSDGYTF.

This clone was found once. This chain uses TRBV28 with TRBJ2-7, with 14 bases fitting TRBD2. With 6 bases clipped from V and 7 bases from J, the junction kept 11 bases outside the gene matches. Germline CDR1 is MDHEN and CDR2 is SYDVKM. This CDR3 is built from 16 residues. CDR3 in DNA: TGTGCCAGCAGCATACCGGGACTAGCGGGAGAGGGAGAGCAGTACTTC. Amino acid sequence: CASSIPGLAGEGEQYF.

The chain has TRBV4-3 and TRBJ2-2, with D tentatively TRBD2 (5 bases). V was pared by 1 base and J by 0 bases, with 9 bases between. This CDR3 has 16 amino acids. The germline gives CDR1 LGHNA, CDR2 YSLEER. CDR3 sequence: CASSQVALTNTGELFF. CDR3 bases: TGCGCCAGCAGCCAAGTAGCGCTAACGAACACCGGGGAGCTGTTTTTT.